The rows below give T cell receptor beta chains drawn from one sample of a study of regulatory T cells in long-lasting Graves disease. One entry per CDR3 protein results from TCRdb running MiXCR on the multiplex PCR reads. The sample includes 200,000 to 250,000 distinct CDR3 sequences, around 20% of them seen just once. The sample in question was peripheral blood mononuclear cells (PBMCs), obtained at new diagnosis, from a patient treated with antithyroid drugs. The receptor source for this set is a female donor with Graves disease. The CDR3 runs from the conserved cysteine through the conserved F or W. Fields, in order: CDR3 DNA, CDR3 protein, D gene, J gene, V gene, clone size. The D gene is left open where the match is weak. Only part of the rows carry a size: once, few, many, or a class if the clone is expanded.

DNA: TGTGCCAGCCATTCAGTAACAGCATCGAACACCGGGGAGCTGTTTTTT
CDR3: CASHSVTASNTGELFF
D: -
J: TRBJ2-2
V: TRBV7-9
size: many

DNA: TGTGCCAGCAGCTTGCAGGTTTTGGGCTATGAGCAGTTCTTC
CDR3: CASSLQVLGYEQFF
D: -
J: TRBJ2-1
V: TRBV5-8
size: many

DNA: TGTGCCAGTAGTATAACCTCGATGGGATCAAGCGCTTTCTTT
CDR3: CASSITSMGSSAFF
D: -
J: TRBJ1-1
V: TRBV19
size: few

DNA: TGTGCCAGCAGTTTAGAAGATCAGCCCCAGCATTTT
CDR3: CASSLEDQPQHF
D: -
J: TRBJ1-5
V: TRBV28
size: many

DNA: TGCGCCAGCAGTGAACAACAGGGGACCAAAAACATTCAGTACTTC
CDR3: CASSEQQGTKNIQYF
D: TRBD1
J: TRBJ2-4
V: TRBV10-2
size: many

DNA: TGTGCCAGCAGCTCGAGCGGGAGGGCCTACGATGAGCAGTTCTTC
CDR3: CASSSSGRAYDEQFF
D: TRBD2
J: TRBJ2-1
V: TRBV7-8
size: many

DNA: TGTGCCAGCAGCCAAGGGCAGGGATTCGGCGAGCAGTACTTC
CDR3: CASSQGQGFGEQYF
D: -
J: TRBJ2-7
V: TRBV3-1
size: many

DNA: TGTGCCAGCAGTTACGGATACAGGGTGGACACCGGGGAGCTGTTTTTT
CDR3: CASSYGYRVDTGELFF
D: -
J: TRBJ2-2
V: TRBV6-2/TRBV6-3
size: many

DNA: TGTGCCAGCAGTCCCCGGTCTGGTGTGAAGCCCCAGCATTTT
CDR3: CASSPRSGVKPQHF
D: -
J: TRBJ1-5
V: TRBV27
size: many

DNA: TGTGCCAGCAGTTACTCGCGGACTAGCGGGAGGACGGGGAATGAGCAGTTCTTC
CDR3: CASSYSRTSGRTGNEQFF
D: TRBD2
J: TRBJ2-1
V: TRBV6-6
size: many

DNA: TGTGCCAGCAGCTTAAGGTCCGGGTGGGATACGCAGTATTTT
CDR3: CASSLRSGWDTQYF
D: -
J: TRBJ2-3
V: TRBV11-2
size: many

DNA: TGTGCCAGCAGCTTAGCCTCGAATTCACCCCTCCACTTT
CDR3: CASSLASNSPLHF
D: -
J: TRBJ1-6
V: TRBV7-9
size: many

DNA: TGCAGTGCTAGAGATTTGGCTGGCGAGCAGTACTTC
CDR3: CSARDLAGEQYF
D: -
J: TRBJ2-7
V: TRBV20-1
size: many

DNA: TGTGCCATCGGGACTCGTTACGAGCAGTACTTC
CDR3: CAIGTRYEQYF
D: -
J: TRBJ2-7
V: TRBV6-1
size: many

DNA: TGTGCCAGTTTAGCGGGGCTACGGGCGAACACTGAAGCTTTCTTT
CDR3: CASLAGLRANTEAFF
D: -
J: TRBJ1-1
V: TRBV18
size: -

DNA: TGTGCCAGCAGCCCAACCCTCGGGGCGGCTACCTACAATGAGCAGTTCTTC
CDR3: CASSPTLGAATYNEQFF
D: -
J: TRBJ2-1
V: TRBV7-9
size: -

DNA: TGTGCCAGTGCGGTCGGGAGGCCATCCTATACGCAGTATTTT
CDR3: CASAVGRPSYTQYF
D: TRBD2
J: TRBJ2-3
V: TRBV7-9
size: -

DNA: TGCAGCGTTAAACCCTCGGGGGGCCGGCCAGATACGCAGTATTTT
CDR3: CSVKPSGGRPDTQYF
D: -
J: TRBJ2-3
V: TRBV29-1
size: -

DNA: TGCGCCAGCAGCTTGGAGGGGTGGACTGAAGCTTTCTTT
CDR3: CASSLEGWTEAFF
D: -
J: TRBJ1-1
V: TRBV5-1
size: -

DNA: TGCAGTGCTAGAGGACCCGGCGGTGCCAATGAGCAGTTCTTC
CDR3: CSARGPGGANEQFF
D: -
J: TRBJ2-1
V: TRBV20-1
size: many

DNA: TGTGCCAGCAGCTTTGAGGGACCTAGATCCTATGGCTACACCTTC
CDR3: CASSFEGPRSYGYTF
D: -
J: TRBJ1-2
V: TRBV11-3
size: many

DNA: TGTGCCAGCAGCCCGGCGAGTGGCTACACCTTC
CDR3: CASSPASGYTF
D: -
J: TRBJ1-2
V: TRBV6-1
size: many

DNA: TGCAGTGCTAGAGATTCGCGGGAGGGACAAGAGACCCAGTACTTC
CDR3: CSARDSREGQETQYF
D: TRBD2
J: TRBJ2-5
V: TRBV20-1
size: many

DNA: TGTGCCAGCAGTGACGGGACTAGCGAATACCAAGAGACCCAGTACTTC
CDR3: CASSDGTSEYQETQYF
D: TRBD2
J: TRBJ2-5
V: TRBV6-1
size: many

DNA: TGTGCCACCAGTGATTCCCGGAAAAAGGCGGGGTCAGAGCAGTACTTC
CDR3: CATSDSRKKAGSEQYF
D: -
J: TRBJ2-7
V: TRBV24-1
size: -

DNA: TGTGCCAGCAGTCTCGACAGGGACGCGGGCACTGAAGCTTTCTTT
CDR3: CASSLDRDAGTEAFF
D: TRBD1
J: TRBJ1-1
V: TRBV27
size: many

DNA: TGCAGTGTTGGAGCGGGGGACACAGATACGCAGTATTTT
CDR3: CSVGAGDTDTQYF
D: TRBD2
J: TRBJ2-3
V: TRBV20-1
size: many

DNA: TGTGCCATCAGTGAGGCCTCCCGAGGCGCGACCTACGAGCAGTACTTC
CDR3: CAISEASRGATYEQYF
D: -
J: TRBJ2-7
V: TRBV10-3
size: many

DNA: TGTGCCAGCAGTTCCTTACCCCGTGGACCTGAGGACAATGAGCAGTTCTTC
CDR3: CASSSLPRGPEDNEQFF
D: -
J: TRBJ2-1
V: TRBV28
size: many

DNA: TGTGCCAGCAGTGCCACAGGGCGCGTCCTGACTTTC
CDR3: CASSATGRVLTF
D: -
J: TRBJ2-6
V: TRBV6-2/TRBV6-3
size: few

DNA: TGTGCCAGCAGCGGGACAGTACAAGAGACCCAGTACTTC
CDR3: CASSGTVQETQYF
D: TRBD1
J: TRBJ2-5
V: TRBV7-2
size: many

DNA: TGTGCCAGCAGCTTAGTAGCGGGGGGTGTGGATGAGCAGTTCTTC
CDR3: CASSLVAGGVDEQFF
D: TRBD2
J: TRBJ2-1
V: TRBV7-2
size: many

DNA: TGTGCCAGCAGCCGGACTAGGTTAAACAATGAGCAGTTCTTC
CDR3: CASSRTRLNNEQFF
D: TRBD2
J: TRBJ2-1
V: TRBV7-2
size: -

DNA: TGTGCCAGCAGACCAGGGACAAACTACGAGCAGTACTTC
CDR3: CASRPGTNYEQYF
D: -
J: TRBJ2-7
V: TRBV28
size: -

DNA: TGTGCCAGCAGTTTATCCTGGGTCACCGGGGAGCTGTTTTTT
CDR3: CASSLSWVTGELFF
D: -
J: TRBJ2-2
V: TRBV27
size: -

DNA: TGTGCCAGCAGCTTAAGGGGGGCGACTAGCGGGAGGGGCGAGCAGTACTTC
CDR3: CASSLRGATSGRGEQYF
D: TRBD2
J: TRBJ2-7
V: TRBV7-2
size: few

DNA: TGCAGTGCTGGCGGGCTGGGGATGGGTCAGCCCCAGCATTTT
CDR3: CSAGGLGMGQPQHF
D: -
J: TRBJ1-5
V: TRBV20-1
size: -

DNA: TGTGCCAGCACCCGACAGGGGAGCATAGGGGAGCAGTACTTC
CDR3: CASTRQGSIGEQYF
D: TRBD1
J: TRBJ2-7
V: TRBV12-3/TRBV12-4
size: -

DNA: TGTGCCAGCAGCTTGTTCGACACTGAAGCTTTCTTT
CDR3: CASSLFDTEAFF
D: -
J: TRBJ1-1
V: TRBV5-6
size: many

DNA: TGTGCCAGCAGCCCCAGCAGGGGAAACTATGGCTACACCTTC
CDR3: CASSPSRGNYGYTF
D: -
J: TRBJ1-2
V: TRBV7-8
size: many

DNA: TGTGCCAGTAGTATAACAGGGCCTTATAGCAATCAGCCCCAGCATTTT
CDR3: CASSITGPYSNQPQHF
D: -
J: TRBJ1-5
V: TRBV19
size: -

DNA: TGTGCCAGCAGTCCCACCGGGGGGTCCCAAGAGACCCAGTACTTC
CDR3: CASSPTGGSQETQYF
D: TRBD2
J: TRBJ2-5
V: TRBV6-2/TRBV6-3
size: many

DNA: TGTGCCAGTACCGACTTATTGGGGGCGGGCGGCTACACCTTC
CDR3: CASTDLLGAGGYTF
D: -
J: TRBJ1-2
V: TRBV19
size: many